This T cell receptor beta chain originates from a study of cytomegalovirus exposure and HLA in healthy donors. Use of 60 Vbeta and 13 Jbeta primers characterized the PCR. Study processing details: An analysis performed later counted 81 million or so unique TCR beta chains (approximately 10 million of them shared). Libraries were prepared by immunoSEQ multiplex PCR; TCRdb keeps only in-frame clonotypes and omits some of them. V and J calls and clone size are copied from that table; D and trimming were computed from the DNA. This table holds more than 150,000 clones, approximately 84% found once. Germline CDR1 and CDR2: MNHEY and SVGAGI. J lost 7 bases, V lost 6 bases, and 4 bases had no gene match. CDR3 size: 13 residues.

This sequence was found in a girl younger than two in good health and CMV-seronegative. The chain recombines TRBV6-5 with TRBJ2-2, with TRBD1 matching over 8 bases. Sequencing was carried out using PBMCs. This chain's CDR3 is CASRDREYGELFF. In nucleotides, the CDR3 is TGTGCCAGCAGGGACAGGGAGTACGGGGAGCTGTTTTTT.